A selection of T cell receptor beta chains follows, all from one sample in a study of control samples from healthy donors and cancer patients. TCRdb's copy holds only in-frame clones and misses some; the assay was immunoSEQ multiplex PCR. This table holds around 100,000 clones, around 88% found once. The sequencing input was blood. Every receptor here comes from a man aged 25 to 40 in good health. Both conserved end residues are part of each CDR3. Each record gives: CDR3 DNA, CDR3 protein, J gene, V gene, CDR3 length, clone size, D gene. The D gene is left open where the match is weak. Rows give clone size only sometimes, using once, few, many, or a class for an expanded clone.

TGTGCCAGCAGCGTAGTCCTCACCGGGGAGCTGTTTTTT	CASSVVLTGELFF	TRBJ2-2	TRBV9	13	-	-
TGTGCCAGCTTAGTTGGGGGCCACAAGGCCCCTAATCAGCCCCAGCATTTT	CASLVGGHKAPNQPQHF	TRBJ1-5	TRBV7-2	17	-	-
TGTGCCTGGAGTGTAGGGACAGGGGGTACTAATGAAAAACTGTTTTTT	CAWSVGTGGTNEKLFF	TRBJ1-4	TRBV30	16	-	TRBD1
TGCGCCAGCAGCCAAGAAAATTCCGGGGAGCTGTTTTTT	CASSQENSGELFF	TRBJ2-2	TRBV4-3	13	-	-
TGTGCCAGCAGCTTCCTAGCCGGGACCAAGTACTTC	CASSFLAGTKYF	TRBJ2-7	TRBV5-6	12	-	-
TGTGCCAGCAGCTTAGATTACAGGAATTACGAGCAGTACTTC	CASSLDYRNYEQYF	TRBJ2-7	TRBV7-8	14	-	-
TGTGCCAGCAGCTTATTTGGTGGGGACCAGCCCCAGCATTTT	CASSLFGGDQPQHF	TRBJ1-5	TRBV5-6	14	-	-
TGTGCCAGCAGTTTATTGGACTATCTGCAGTACTTC	CASSLLDYLQYF	TRBJ2-7	TRBV28	12	-	-
TGTGCCAGCAGGCCGGGACAGGAGGATCGGGGCTACACCTTC	CASRPGQEDRGYTF	TRBJ1-2	TRBV28	14	few	TRBD1
TGTGCCAGTACGCAGCGACACACCCAAGAGACCCAGTACTTC	CASTQRHTQETQYF	TRBJ2-5	TRBV19	14	once	-
TGTGCCAGCAGCACCCCGGTTCAGCCCCAGCATTTT	CASSTPVQPQHF	TRBJ1-5	TRBV28	12	-	-
TGTGCCAGCAGTTTGCACAGGGGGCGCGGCGGGGCCAACGTCCTGACTTTC	CASSLHRGRGGANVLTF	TRBJ2-6	TRBV28	17	few	TRBD1
TGTGCCAGCAGCTTACCCCCGCGGGACACCAACTCCTACGAGCAGTACTTC	CASSLPPRDTNSYEQYF	TRBJ2-7	TRBV13	17	-	-
TGTGCCAGCAGCCAAGATGCCTACTCCGGGACAGGGAACTATGGCTACACCTTC	CASSQDAYSGTGNYGYTF	TRBJ1-2	TRBV4-2	18	-	TRBD1
TGTGCCAGCAGCTTCGGACCAAACAATGAGCAGTTCTTC	CASSFGPNNEQFF	TRBJ2-1	TRBV7-3	13	-	-
TGTGCCAGCAGCTTCTCGACGAACCGGGAGCAGTTCTTC	CASSFSTNREQFF	TRBJ2-1	TRBV7-6	13	-	-
TGTGCCAGCAGCGCCCTAGCGGGGGTAAGCACAGATACGCAGTATTTT	CASSALAGVSTDTQYF	TRBJ2-3	TRBV9	16	-	TRBD2
TGTGCCACCAGCCTTACATCAGGGACCGAATCCTACGAGCAGTACTTC	CATSLTSGTESYEQYF	TRBJ2-7	TRBV15	16	-	-